Following are 6 T cell receptor beta chains from one sample sequenced in a study of cytomegalovirus exposure and HLA in healthy donors (dated by TCRdb to the late 2010s). Libraries were prepared through the immunoSEQ multiplex PCR assay. For the multiplex PCR, a mixture combining 60 forward primers for TCR Vbeta segments and 13 reverse primers for TCR Jbeta segments was used. TCRdb re-hosts the immuneACCESS table, in-frame sequences only. Its copies lack some clones; in the studies checked, an unresolved V gene accounts for under half of them, and the cause for the rest is not known. This sample holds some 190,000 clones; about 90% were observed only once. The ten top clones hold 1% to 1.5% of the sample. The sequencing sample was made of PBMCs. The receptors were gathered from a man aged 25-40 years in good health and CMV-seronegative.

The rearrangement uses TRBV19 and TRBJ1-1, with 9 bases matching TRBD1. The CDR3 is made up of 14 amino acids. J gave up 3 bases and V 1 base, and 0 bases lay outside the gene matches. Germline V gives CDR1 LNHDA, CDR2 SQIVND (reference sequence). As DNA, the CDR3 is TGTGCCAGTAGTATAGGGACAGGGGACACTGAAGCTTTCTTT. Its protein is CASSIGTGDTEAFF.

The chain has TRBV7-9 and TRBJ2-2; weak D call: TRBD2 (6 bases). The V end was cut by 6 bases, the J end by 3 bases, with 11 bases between. The germline V gene encodes CDR1 SEHNR and CDR2 FQNEAQ (reference sequence). The CDR3 is made up of 14 amino acids. The chain's CDR3 is CASSHSGYTGELFF. In DNA form, the CDR3 reads TGTGCCAGCAGTCATAGCGGATACACCGGGGAGCTGTTTTTT.

This chain connects TRBV4-2 to TRBJ2-1; 9 bases fit TRBD1. Germline lookup yields CDR1 LGHNA and CDR2 YNFKEQ. V shed 0 bases, J shed 9 bases, and the junction held 15 bases outside the gene matches. CDR3 size: 18 residues. The CDR3 protein is CASSQDLWDRATLPEQFF. Here the CDR3 DNA reads TGTGCCAGCAGCCAAGATTTATGGGACAGGGCGACCCTCCCTGAGCAGTTCTTC.

The CDR3 DNA reads TGTGCCAGCAGTTTTGCGGGGAACACTGAAGCTTTCTTT. As protein: CASSFAGNTEAFF. The chain links TRBV27 to TRBJ1-1, with D hard to call. Trimming cost V 3 bases and J 1 base, with 6 bases left between them. The CDR3 covers 13 residues. Germline V gene sequence: CDR1 MNHEY, CDR2 SMNVEV (reference sequence).

V gene TRBV7-9 combines with J gene TRBJ1-6; D perhaps matches TRBD1 (6 bases). Trimming took off 5 bases at V and 7 bases at J, with 15 bases between the two ends. This CDR3 spans 15 amino acids. Germline assignment: CDR1 SEHNR and CDR2 FQNEAQ (reference sequence). CDR3 amino acids: CASSLPGHKNSPLHF. DNA for the CDR3: TGTGCCAGCAGCCTTCCGGGACACAAGAATTCACCCCTCCACTTT.

V gene TRBV9 combines with J gene TRBJ2-1, with TRBD1 as a possible D gene (6 bases). Germline lookup yields CDR1 SGDLS and CDR2 YYNGEE. The CDR3 extends over 17 amino acids. The V end lost 0 bases, the J end lost 6 bases, and 19 bases lay between the germline ends. DNA for the CDR3: TGTGCCAGCAGCGTAGTACGACAAGATACAGGGTGCAATGAGCAGTTCTTC. It translates to CASSVVRQDTGCNEQFF. Variable domain in full (rest from reference TRBV9 and TRBJ2-1): DSGVTQTPKHLITATGQRVTLRCSPRSGDLSVYWYQQSLDQGLQFLIQYYNGEERAKGNILERFSAQQFPDLHSELNLSSLELGDSALYFCASSVVRQDTGCNEQFFGPGTRLTVL.